This record covers a single TCR beta chain. These data are taken from a study of T cell repertoires in cytomegalovirus infection. TCRdb processed the reads anew with MiXCR; each CDR3 protein has one entry. The repertoire holds 450,000 to 650,000 distinct CDR3 sequences, with 26% as singletons. The CDR3 covers 16 residues. V was cut by 6 bases and J by 0 bases, with 15 bases left in between. The V gene's germline CDR1 is SNHLY and CDR2 FYNNEI. The TCR was taken from a human donor in good health (CMV status not recorded). Some clones in this sample may be carry-over from other donors' samples. Sequencing was carried out using PBMCs. The V gene is TRBV2, the J gene TRBJ1-3; D possibly corresponds to TRBD1 (6 bases). The CDR3 loop reads CASSAKGGSSGNTIYF. CDR3 DNA: TGTGCCAGCAGCGCCAAGGGGGGGAGCTCTGGAAACACCATATATTTT.